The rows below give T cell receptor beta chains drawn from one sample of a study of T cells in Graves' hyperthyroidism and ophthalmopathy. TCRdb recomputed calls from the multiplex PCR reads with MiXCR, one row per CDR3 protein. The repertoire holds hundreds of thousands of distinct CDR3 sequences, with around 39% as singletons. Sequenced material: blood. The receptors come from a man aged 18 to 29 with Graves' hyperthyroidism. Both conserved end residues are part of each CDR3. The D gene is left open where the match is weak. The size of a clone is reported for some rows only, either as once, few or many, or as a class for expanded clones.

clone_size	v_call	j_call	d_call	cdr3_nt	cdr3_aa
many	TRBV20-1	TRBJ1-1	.	TGCAGTGCTGGGCAGGGCAAGGGCACTGAAGCTTTCTTT	CSAGQGKGTEAFF
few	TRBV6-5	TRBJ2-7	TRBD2	TGTGCAGTTACCCGGGGAGGGTACGAGCAGTACTTC	CAVTRGGYEQYF
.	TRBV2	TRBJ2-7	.	TGTGCCAGCCGGGAAGGTCCACAGGGAGACCCCTACGAGCAGTACTTC	CASREGPQGDPYEQYF
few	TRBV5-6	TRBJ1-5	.	TGTGCCAGCAGCTTGGGGGGGACACCCCAGCATTTT	CASSLGGTPQHF
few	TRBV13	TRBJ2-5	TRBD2	TGTGCCAGCAGCGGGGTCGGCTGGGAGGGAGAGACCCAGTACTTC	CASSGVGWEGETQYF
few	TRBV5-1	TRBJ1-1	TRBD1	TGCGCCAGCAGCTTGAGTGCAGGGGGCATTGACACTGAAGCTTTCTTT	CASSLSAGGIDTEAFF
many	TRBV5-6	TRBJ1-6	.	TGTGCCAGCAGCTTGGGATCCGGGACGCTACACTTT	CASSLGSGTLHF
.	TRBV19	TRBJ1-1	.	TGTGCCACCAGAATGGGCCAGGGCGTCACTGAAGCTTTCTTT	CATRMGQGVTEAFF
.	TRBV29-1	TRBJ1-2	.	TGCAGTTTTGGCTATGGCTACACCTTC	CSFGYGYTF
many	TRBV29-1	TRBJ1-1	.	TGCAGCGTTGAATACGCGACAGTTAACACTGAAGCTTTCTTT	CSVEYATVNTEAFF
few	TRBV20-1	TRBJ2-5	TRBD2	TGCAGTGCTAGACCCCTCGCGGGGGGGAGCATCCAAGAGACCCAGTACTTC	CSARPLAGGSIQETQYF
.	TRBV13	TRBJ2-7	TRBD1	TGTGCCAGCAGCCCACGACAGGGGCACTACGAGCAGTACTTC	CASSPRQGHYEQYF
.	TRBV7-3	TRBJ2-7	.	TGTGCCAGCAGCTTCGCAGGGGGGGGAAACTACGAGCAGTACTTC	CASSFAGGGNYEQYF
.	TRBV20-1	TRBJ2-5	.	TGCAGTGCTAGGAGGGGGACGAGCGGGGAAGAGACCCAGTACTTC	CSARRGTSGEETQYF
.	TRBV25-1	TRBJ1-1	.	TGTGACAAATCAGGGAACACTGAAGCTTTCTTT	CDKSGNTEAFF
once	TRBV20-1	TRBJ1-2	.	TGCAGTGCCAGCAGAGGGGACAACTATGGCTACACCTTC	CSASRGDNYGYTF
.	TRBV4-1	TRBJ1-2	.	TGCGCCAGCGCCCTTGGGAGGGAAGTCTATGGCTACACCTTC	CASALGREVYGYTF
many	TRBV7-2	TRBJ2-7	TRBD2	TGTGCCAGCAGCTTGTCGGGACTAGCGGGAGAGACCTACGAGCAGTACTTC	CASSLSGLAGETYEQYF
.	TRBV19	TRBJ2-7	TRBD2	TGTGCTAGGAAGCGGGGGTCCTACGAGCAGTACTTC	CARKRGSYEQYF
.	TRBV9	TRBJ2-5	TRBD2	TGTGCCAGCAGCGGGACTAGCGGGAGGAAGGAAGAGACCCAGTACTTC	CASSGTSGRKEETQYF
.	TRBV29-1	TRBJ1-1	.	TGCAGCCAAGAAGGTAGAGGGAACACTGAAGCTTTCTTT	CSQEGRGNTEAFF
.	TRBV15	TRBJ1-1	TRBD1	TGTGCCACCAGCAGAGGACAGGGCCCTGAAGCTTTCTTT	CATSRGQGPEAFF
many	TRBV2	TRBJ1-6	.	TGTGCCAGCGGTGAGACGGCGTATAATTCACCCCTCCACTTT	CASGETAYNSPLHF
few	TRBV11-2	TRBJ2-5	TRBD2	TGTGCCAGCAGCCAGCGGGAGGGCCTATATCAAGAGACCCAGTACTTC	CASSQREGLYQETQYF
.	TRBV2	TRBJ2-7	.	TGTGCCAGCAGTGAGGGCAGAAACTACGAGCAGTACTTC	CASSEGRNYEQYF
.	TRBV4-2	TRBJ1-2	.	TGTGCCAGCAGGACCCCGGGAACAGTCTCTGGCTACACCTTC	CASRTPGTVSGYTF
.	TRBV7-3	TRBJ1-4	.	TGTGCCAGCAGCTTAAGTGGGATTACCGATGAAAAACTGTTTTTT	CASSLSGITDEKLFF
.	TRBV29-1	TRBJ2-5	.	TGCAGCAGCCCCCGGGGCGGAGAAGAGACCCAGTACTTC	CSSPRGGEETQYF
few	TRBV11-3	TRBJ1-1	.	TGTGCCAGCAAAGACCTAGAGGGCACTGAAGCTTTCTTT	CASKDLEGTEAFF
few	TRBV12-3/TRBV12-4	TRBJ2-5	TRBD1	TGTGCCAGCAGTTTACTGGACAGGGAGAAGACCCAGTACTTC	CASSLLDREKTQYF
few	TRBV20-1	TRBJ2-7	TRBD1	TGCAGTGCTCGCTTCCGGGACAGACCCTACGAGCAGTACTTC	CSARFRDRPYEQYF